Listed below are T cell receptor beta chains from one sample, sequenced in a study of T-cell reconstitution after alpha-beta-depleted transplantation in children. Each CDR3 protein is one row after TCRdb ran MiXCR on the PCR reads. The sample yields more than 550,000 distinct CDR3 sequences, approximately 10% seen once. This material consisted of PBMCs from the stem cell graft donor, taken from the stem cell graft. These receptors all come from a human donor who donated a stem cell graft to a child with acute myeloid leukemia. CDR3s include the opening cysteine and the closing phenylalanine or tryptophan. Fields, in order: V gene, J gene, CDR3 length, clone size, CDR3 protein. Clone size is given for some rows only: seen once, a few or many times, or a class if the clone is expanded.

>TRBV7-3|TRBJ2-2|13|many
CASSPRPSGELFF
>TRBV29-1|TRBJ2-3|13|many
CSVDRQGADTQYF
>TRBV5-1|TRBJ1-5|14|few
CASSLPGENQPQHF
>TRBV28|TRBJ2-5|17|.
CASSLVISGWSQETQYF
>TRBV5-6|TRBJ2-1|13|many
CASGLAVFNEQFF
>TRBV7-2|TRBJ2-1|14|many
CASSSPGLAGEQFF
>TRBV6-2/TRBV6-3|TRBJ1-1|11|many
CASSYHKTAFF
>TRBV7-2|TRBJ2-7|16|.
CASSLRGREGLDEQYF
>TRBV4-2|TRBJ2-7|18|.
CASSRISADSVSSYEQYF
>TRBV7-9|TRBJ2-7|15|many
CASSYPRAKSYEQYF
>TRBV29-1|TRBJ2-3|12|.
CSVRTNTDTQYF
>TRBV7-2|TRBJ2-1|13|few
CASSLDYSREQFF
>TRBV5-1|TRBJ2-7|15|.
CASSPRVAGFNEQYF
>TRBV20-1|TRBJ2-3|15|.
CSARVAAISTDTQYF
>TRBV28|TRBJ2-3|18|many
CASNSGGLAGAPTNTQYF
>TRBV7-2|TRBJ2-3|15|.
CASSWGGGDTDTQYF
>TRBV28|TRBJ1-6|20|few
CASSLPSQRATTTWDSPLHF
>TRBV20-1|TRBJ2-1|16|many
CSARDARLAGYNEQFF
>TRBV7-9|TRBJ2-5|13|.
CASSPSGVETQYF
>TRBV20-1|TRBJ2-7|17|.
CSADPGTDSERRSGQYF
>TRBV4-3|TRBJ2-1|14|many
CASSQDSTGLEQFF
>TRBV13|TRBJ2-3|16|few
CASSPGGKRLTDTQYF
>TRBV7-2|TRBJ2-7|16|few
CASSQYSTGGAYEQYF
>TRBV10-3|TRBJ1-3|16|few
CAITPVAGAPGNTIYF
>TRBV7-3|TRBJ2-5|15|many
CASSPRGGLGETQYF
>TRBV4-1|TRBJ1-2|13|few
CASSQDRSAGYTF
>TRBV25-1|TRBJ1-5|14|many
CASSGTGDGQPQHF
>TRBV28|TRBJ2-1|12|many
CASSSGYHEQFF
>TRBV4-2|TRBJ2-2|18|many
CASSQDGASGVNTGELFF
>TRBV3-1|TRBJ2-7|12|few
CASSQRRDEQYF
>TRBV20-1|TRBJ2-5|17|.
CSAPSRGGSGSGETQYF
>TRBV5-5|TRBJ2-2|18|few
CASSSLGDRASWTGELFF
>TRBV20-1|TRBJ1-2|13|.
CSARGQSTYGYTF
>TRBV2|TRBJ2-1|11|many
CATADQTDKFF
>TRBV4-2|TRBJ2-3|18|.
CASSQDPAGQGATDTQYF
>TRBV4-2|TRBJ2-7|19|few
CASSQDPGLADLSSYEQYF
>TRBV29-1|TRBJ2-7|12|many
CSGTTVSYEQYF
>TRBV20-1|TRBJ2-7|15|few
CSASSPSGQVHEQYF
>TRBV20-1|TRBJ2-1|15|.
CSASPTQRSYNEQFF
>TRBV24-1|TRBJ2-2|13|.
CATSDLAAGELFF
>TRBV7-8|TRBJ2-5|15|few
CASSLFEGAAETQYF
>TRBV10-3|TRBJ2-5|15|.
CAISEVAGKQETQYF
>TRBV7-8|TRBJ2-4|18|many
CASSWGLAGGSVKNIQYF
>TRBV7-2|TRBJ1-1|15|.
CASSLVGQKNTEAFF
>TRBV10-1|TRBJ2-2|18|many
CASPRRGPTQVEPGSCFF
>TRBV20-1|TRBJ2-1|11|many
CSARGPNEQFF
>TRBV6-5|TRBJ1-6|15|many
CASSSQQDLNSPLHF
>TRBV4-2|TRBJ2-2|16|.
CASSQLTWTNTGELFF
>TRBV9|TRBJ2-7|15|few
CAKPRELAESYEQYF
>TRBV12-3/TRBV12-4|TRBJ2-1|15|many
CASSDGTSGDNEQFF
>TRBV6-4|TRBJ2-1|15|.
CASSVASGAYNEQFF
>TRBV25-1|TRBJ2-7|14|few
CASSESPRDYEQYF